The next 2 T cell receptor beta chains were all read from a single sample in a study of cytomegalovirus exposure and HLA in healthy donors. A multiplex PCR was run with 60 Vbeta primers and 13 Jbeta primers. Produced via immunoSEQ multiplex PCR; TCRdb's table is partial and in-frame only. This table holds more than 95,000 clones, 60% to 85% found once. Sequences were obtained from PBMCs. The receptors were sampled from a female donor in good health and CMV-seronegative.

Note on this clone: The sample carries other DNA sequences with the same CDR3. The chain uses TRBV18 and TRBJ1-1, with a possible D match to TRBD1 (5 bases). Per the germline V gene, CDR1 is KGHSH and CDR2 is LQKENI. The V and J ends lost 2 bases and 4 bases respectively, with 11 bases between them. The CDR3 is made up of 14 amino acids. CDR3 sequence reads: CASSPSGSSTEAFF. CDR3 nucleotides: TGTGCCAGCTCACCATCAGGGTCGAGCACTGAAGCTTTCTTT.

V and J are TRBV10-3 and TRBJ1-1; D gene unclear. Germline V lookup: CDR1 ENHRY, CDR2 SYGVKD. This CDR3 spans 14 amino acids. Trimming removed 3 bases at V and 1 base at J, with 9 bases between. CDR3 sequence: CAISDPGWNTEAFF. The CDR3 DNA reads TGTGCCATCAGTGATCCAGGCTGGAACACTGAAGCTTTCTTT.